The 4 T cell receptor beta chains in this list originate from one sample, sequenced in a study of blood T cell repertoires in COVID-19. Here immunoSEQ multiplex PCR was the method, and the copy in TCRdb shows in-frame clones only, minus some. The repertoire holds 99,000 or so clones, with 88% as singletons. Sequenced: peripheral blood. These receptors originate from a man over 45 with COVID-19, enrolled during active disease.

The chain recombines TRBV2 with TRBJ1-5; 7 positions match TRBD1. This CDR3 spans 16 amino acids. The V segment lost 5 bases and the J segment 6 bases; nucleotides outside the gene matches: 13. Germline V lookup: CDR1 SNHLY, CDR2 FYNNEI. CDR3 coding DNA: TGTGCCAGCAGTCAAGAAGACAGGGAGGTAGGTCAGCCCCAGCATTTT. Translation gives CASSQEDREVGQPQHF.

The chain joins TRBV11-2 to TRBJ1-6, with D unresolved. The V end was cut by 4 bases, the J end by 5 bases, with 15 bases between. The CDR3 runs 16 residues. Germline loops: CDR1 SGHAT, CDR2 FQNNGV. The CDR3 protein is CASSSGVRGDNSPLHF. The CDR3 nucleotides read TGTGCCAGCAGCTCCGGGGTACGCGGGGATAATTCACCCCTCCACTTT. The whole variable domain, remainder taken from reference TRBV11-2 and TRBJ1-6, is EAGVAQSPRYKIIEKRQSVAFWCNPISGHATLYWYQQILGQGPKLLIQFQNNGVVDDSQLPKDRFSAERLKGVDSTLKIQPAKLEDSAVYLCASSSGVRGDNSPLHFGNGTRLTVT.

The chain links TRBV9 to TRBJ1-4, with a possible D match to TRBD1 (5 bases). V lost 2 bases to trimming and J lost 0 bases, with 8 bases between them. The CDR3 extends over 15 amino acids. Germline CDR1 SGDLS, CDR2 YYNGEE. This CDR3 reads CASSVGHATNEKLFF. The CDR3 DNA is TGTGCCAGCAGCGTTGGACACGCAACTAATGAAAAACTGTTTTTT.

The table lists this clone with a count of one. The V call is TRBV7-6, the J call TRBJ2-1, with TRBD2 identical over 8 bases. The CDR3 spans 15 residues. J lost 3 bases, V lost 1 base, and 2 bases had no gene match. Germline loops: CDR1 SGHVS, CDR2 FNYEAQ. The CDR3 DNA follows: TGTGCCAGCAGCTTAGGTCGGGGGGGCTACAATGAGCAGTTCTTC. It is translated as CASSLGRGGYNEQFF.